This is a list of T cell receptor beta chains from one sample in a study of cytomegalovirus exposure and HLA in healthy donors. Using immunoSEQ multiplex PCR, the repertoire was profiled, and TCRdb retains in-frame clones only, with some absent. Counted here are roughly 100,000 clones, roughly 85% occurring once; the ten biggest clones make up around 2.6%. What was sequenced was PBMCs. These receptors were taken from a man aged 35 to 55 in good health and CMV-seronegative. The CDR3 runs from the conserved cysteine through the conserved F or W. D genes are given only for firm matches. The listing skips clone size in some rows; elsewhere it reads once, few, many or a size class.

clone size: NA; CDR3 length: 16; J gene: TRBJ2-1; D gene: TRBD1; V gene: TRBV13; CDR3 DNA: TGTGCCAGCAGCCCGACAGGGGCCGCGAGCTACAATGAGCAGTTCTTC; CDR3 protein: CASSPTGAASYNEQFF
clone size: NA; CDR3 length: 14; J gene: TRBJ2-7; D gene: TRBD2; V gene: TRBV7-9; CDR3 DNA: TGTGCCAGCAGCCCAGGGGGACTAGCATCCGAGCAGTACTTC; CDR3 protein: CASSPGGLASEQYF
clone size: NA; CDR3 length: 11; J gene: TRBJ2-5; D gene: TRBD1; V gene: TRBV2; CDR3 DNA: TGTGCCAGTAGACAGGGGCTTGAGCAGTACTTC; CDR3 protein: CASRQGLEQYF
clone size: NA; CDR3 length: 15; J gene: TRBJ2-3; D gene: TRBD2; V gene: TRBV5-1; CDR3 DNA: TGCGCCAGCAGCTACCGCGGGGGGAGCACAGATACGCAGTATTTT; CDR3 protein: CASSYRGGSTDTQYF
clone size: NA; CDR3 length: 15; J gene: TRBJ2-1; D gene: TRBD2; V gene: TRBV28; CDR3 DNA: TGTGCCAGCAGTCCTCTAGCGGGGGCTTACAATGAGCAGTTCTTC; CDR3 protein: CASSPLAGAYNEQFF
clone size: few; CDR3 length: 20; J gene: TRBJ2-1; D gene: TRBD1; V gene: TRBV19; CDR3 DNA: TGTGCCAGTCTAAGAACCGGGACAGGGTCACCCCTAAGCTCCTACAATGAGCAGTTCTTC; CDR3 protein: CASLRTGTGSPLSSYNEQFF
clone size: NA; CDR3 length: 16; J gene: TRBJ2-5; D gene: TRBD1; V gene: TRBV5-1; CDR3 DNA: TGCGCCAGCTTGTCCGGTTGGGGACAGGGAAGGGGAGCCCAGTACTTC; CDR3 protein: CASLSGWGQGRGAQYF
clone size: NA; CDR3 length: 15; J gene: TRBJ2-1; D gene: NA; V gene: TRBV30; CDR3 DNA: TGTGCCTGGAGGGCTGACTGGAACTCCTACAATGAGCAGTTCTTC; CDR3 protein: CAWRADWNSYNEQFF
clone size: NA; CDR3 length: 13; J gene: TRBJ2-5; D gene: NA; V gene: TRBV7-6; CDR3 DNA: TGTGCCAGCAGCTTACAGTACAGAGAGACCCAGTACTTC; CDR3 protein: CASSLQYRETQYF
clone size: NA; CDR3 length: 14; J gene: TRBJ1-5; D gene: NA; V gene: TRBV4-1; CDR3 DNA: TGCGCCAGCAGCTTAGACACGAGCAATCAGCCCCAGCATTTT; CDR3 protein: CASSLDTSNQPQHF
clone size: NA; CDR3 length: 17; J gene: TRBJ2-3; D gene: TRBD2; V gene: TRBV7-6; CDR3 DNA: TGTGCCAGCAGCTTAGGTCTAGCGGGGGAGAGAGTCTATACGCAGTATTTT; CDR3 protein: CASSLGLAGERVYTQYF
clone size: NA; CDR3 length: 18; J gene: TRBJ1-6; D gene: NA; V gene: TRBV6-1; CDR3 DNA: TGTGCCAGCAGTGAAGCGCCTTATAGTCAGGGCTATAATTCACCCCTCCACTTT; CDR3 protein: CASSEAPYSQGYNSPLHF
clone size: once; CDR3 length: 15; J gene: TRBJ1-1; D gene: TRBD1; V gene: TRBV9; CDR3 DNA: TGTGCCAGCAGCGTAGAACAGGGGATGAACACTGAAGCTTTCTTT; CDR3 protein: CASSVEQGMNTEAFF
clone size: once; CDR3 length: 14; J gene: TRBJ1-1; D gene: NA; V gene: TRBV11-2; CDR3 DNA: TGTGCCAGCAGCTTAACAGGGCGAGTCCCTGAAGCTTTCTTT; CDR3 protein: CASSLTGRVPEAFF
clone size: NA; CDR3 length: 13; J gene: TRBJ1-5; D gene: NA; V gene: TRBV6-5; CDR3 DNA: TGTGCCAGCAGCTTGACAGCCCTAAGGCCCCAGCATTTT; CDR3 protein: CASSLTALRPQHF
clone size: few; CDR3 length: 16; J gene: TRBJ2-7; D gene: NA; V gene: TRBV4-1; CDR3 DNA: TGCGCCAGCAGCCAAGGCGGTCCAGGGATGGGTTACGAGCAGTACTTC; CDR3 protein: CASSQGGPGMGYEQYF
clone size: NA; CDR3 length: 14; J gene: TRBJ2-1; D gene: TRBD1; V gene: TRBV5-1; CDR3 DNA: TGCGCCAGCAGCTTGGGACAGGGGGACAATGAGCAGTTCTTC; CDR3 protein: CASSLGQGDNEQFF
clone size: few; CDR3 length: 14; J gene: TRBJ2-5; D gene: NA; V gene: TRBV4-1; CDR3 DNA: TGCGCCAGCAGCCATTTCGGTCGACAAGAGACCCAGTACTTC; CDR3 protein: CASSHFGRQETQYF
clone size: NA; CDR3 length: 13; J gene: TRBJ1-1; D gene: TRBD1; V gene: TRBV2; CDR3 DNA: TGTGCCAGCAGAGGGGACAGGGACACTGAAGCTTTCTTT; CDR3 protein: CASRGDRDTEAFF
clone size: NA; CDR3 length: 11; J gene: TRBJ1-1; D gene: NA; V gene: TRBV10-2; CDR3 DNA: TGCGCCAGCAGTACAACAGGGAAAGCTTTCTTT; CDR3 protein: CASSTTGKAFF
clone size: NA; CDR3 length: 12; J gene: TRBJ2-3; D gene: NA; V gene: TRBV7-6; CDR3 DNA: TGTGCCAGCAGCCCCCGGGCAGATACGCAGTATTTT; CDR3 protein: CASSPRADTQYF
clone size: NA; CDR3 length: 14; J gene: TRBJ2-7; D gene: TRBD1; V gene: TRBV6-6; CDR3 DNA: TGTGCCAGCAGTCGCGGACAGGGGTTCTACGAGCAGTACTTC; CDR3 protein: CASSRGQGFYEQYF
clone size: NA; CDR3 length: 19; J gene: TRBJ1-5; D gene: TRBD1; V gene: TRBV6-1; CDR3 DNA: TGTGCCAGCAGTGAGCCCGCCCGGGACAGCCACTATAGCAATCAGCCCCAGCATTTT; CDR3 protein: CASSEPARDSHYSNQPQHF
clone size: once; CDR3 length: 10; J gene: TRBJ1-2; D gene: NA; V gene: TRBV28; CDR3 DNA: TGTGCCAGCGGCTCGTATGGCTACACCTTC; CDR3 protein: CASGSYGYTF
clone size: NA; CDR3 length: 15; J gene: TRBJ1-4; D gene: TRBD1; V gene: TRBV5-5; CDR3 DNA: TGTGCCAGCAGCTTGAACGGGACAGGAGATGAAAAACTGTTTTTT; CDR3 protein: CASSLNGTGDEKLFF
clone size: NA; CDR3 length: 13; J gene: TRBJ1-2; D gene: NA; V gene: TRBV7-8; CDR3 DNA: TGTGCCAGCAGCAAACAGAGAGACTATGGCTACACCTTC; CDR3 protein: CASSKQRDYGYTF
clone size: NA; CDR3 length: 11; J gene: TRBJ2-5; D gene: NA; V gene: TRBV7-9; CDR3 DNA: TGTTCCAGCAGCCTGCGTTGGACCCAGTACTTC; CDR3 protein: CSSSLRWTQYF
clone size: NA; CDR3 length: 14; J gene: TRBJ2-7; D gene: TRBD2; V gene: TRBV5-4; CDR3 DNA: TGTGCCAGCAGCTGGACTAGCGGGACCTACGAGCAGTACTTC; CDR3 protein: CASSWTSGTYEQYF
clone size: NA; CDR3 length: 15; J gene: TRBJ1-5; D gene: TRBD1; V gene: TRBV5-5; CDR3 DNA: TGTGCCAGCTCGAGTAGGGGGCTCTCCAATCAGCCCCAGCATTTT; CDR3 protein: CASSSRGLSNQPQHF
clone size: NA; CDR3 length: 13; J gene: TRBJ2-1; D gene: TRBD1; V gene: TRBV5-1; CDR3 DNA: TGCGCCAGCAGCTGGACAGGGGTCAATGAGCAGTTCTTC; CDR3 protein: CASSWTGVNEQFF
clone size: NA; CDR3 length: 16; J gene: TRBJ2-2; D gene: TRBD1; V gene: TRBV27; CDR3 DNA: TGTGCCAGCAGTCCAGGGACAGGGCGGGCCACCGGGGAGCTGTTTTTT; CDR3 protein: CASSPGTGRATGELFF
clone size: NA; CDR3 length: 15; J gene: TRBJ2-7; D gene: TRBD1; V gene: TRBV18; CDR3 DNA: TGTGCCAGCTCACGTAACAGGGGGGTTAAGGACGAGCAGTACTTC; CDR3 protein: CASSRNRGVKDEQYF
clone size: NA; CDR3 length: 14; J gene: TRBJ2-5; D gene: NA; V gene: TRBV5-4; CDR3 DNA: TGTGCCAGCAGCTTGTTGGCTTCCACGGAGACCCAGTACTTC; CDR3 protein: CASSLLASTETQYF
clone size: NA; CDR3 length: 15; J gene: TRBJ2-3; D gene: TRBD1; V gene: TRBV5-1; CDR3 DNA: TGCGCCAGCAGCTTACAGGGGCCGCGGGCAGATACGCAGTATTTT; CDR3 protein: CASSLQGPRADTQYF
clone size: few; CDR3 length: 17; J gene: TRBJ1-3; D gene: TRBD1; V gene: TRBV4-1; CDR3 DNA: TGCGCCAGCAGCCAAGGAAGGGGGCAATCTCGCGGAAACACCATATATTTT; CDR3 protein: CASSQGRGQSRGNTIYF
clone size: NA; CDR3 length: 14; J gene: TRBJ2-7; D gene: NA; V gene: TRBV5-6; CDR3 DNA: TGTGCCAGCAGCTTGGGGACAGAGACCTACGAGCAGTACTTC; CDR3 protein: CASSLGTETYEQYF
clone size: NA; CDR3 length: 19; J gene: TRBJ2-2; D gene: TRBD1; V gene: TRBV5-6; CDR3 DNA: TGTGCCAGCAGCAACCCACGGGCGTCCAGGGGGCATAGCTCCGGGGAGCTGTTTTTT; CDR3 protein: CASSNPRASRGHSSGELFF
clone size: NA; CDR3 length: 13; J gene: TRBJ1-5; D gene: NA; V gene: TRBV15; CDR3 DNA: TGTGCCACCAGCAGAGGTGGAGTTCTGCCCCAGCATTTT; CDR3 protein: CATSRGGVLPQHF
clone size: NA; CDR3 length: 17; J gene: TRBJ2-6; D gene: TRBD1; V gene: TRBV6-1; CDR3 DNA: TGTGCCAGCAGTGGACAGGGGGGGCTCTCTGGGGCCAACGTCCTGACTTTC; CDR3 protein: CASSGQGGLSGANVLTF
clone size: NA; CDR3 length: 16; J gene: TRBJ2-3; D gene: TRBD2; V gene: TRBV27; CDR3 DNA: TGTGCCAGCAGCAAAGCCGGGACTAGCGGCCCAGATACGCAGTATTTT; CDR3 protein: CASSKAGTSGPDTQYF
clone size: few; CDR3 length: 18; J gene: TRBJ2-6; D gene: TRBD1; V gene: TRBV11-2; CDR3 DNA: TGTGCCAGCAGCCCCCGGGACAGGATTTATTCTGGGGCCAACGTCCTGACTTTC; CDR3 protein: CASSPRDRIYSGANVLTF
clone size: NA; CDR3 length: 14; J gene: TRBJ2-1; D gene: NA; V gene: TRBV7-9; CDR3 DNA: TGTGCCAGCAGCTCAGTAAAGCAGGGGAACGAGCAGTTCTTC; CDR3 protein: CASSSVKQGNEQFF
clone size: once; CDR3 length: 14; J gene: TRBJ2-7; D gene: NA; V gene: TRBV4-1; CDR3 DNA: TGCGCCAGCAGCCACCCTGAGAGGGGGGGCGAGCAGTACTTC; CDR3 protein: CASSHPERGGEQYF
clone size: NA; CDR3 length: 13; J gene: TRBJ1-1; D gene: NA; V gene: TRBV15; CDR3 DNA: TGTGCCACCAGCAGAGATCTGGCGGTTGAAGCTTTCTTT; CDR3 protein: CATSRDLAVEAFF
clone size: NA; CDR3 length: 13; J gene: TRBJ1-5; D gene: NA; V gene: TRBV4-3; CDR3 DNA: TGCGCCAGCAGCCAAGACAGAAATCAGCCCCAGCATTTT; CDR3 protein: CASSQDRNQPQHF
clone size: NA; CDR3 length: 15; J gene: TRBJ2-7; D gene: NA; V gene: TRBV21-1; CDR3 DNA: TGTGCCAGCCTACCCACAAGCGGGGGGCGCTACGAGCAGTACTTC; CDR3 protein: CASLPTSGGRYEQYF